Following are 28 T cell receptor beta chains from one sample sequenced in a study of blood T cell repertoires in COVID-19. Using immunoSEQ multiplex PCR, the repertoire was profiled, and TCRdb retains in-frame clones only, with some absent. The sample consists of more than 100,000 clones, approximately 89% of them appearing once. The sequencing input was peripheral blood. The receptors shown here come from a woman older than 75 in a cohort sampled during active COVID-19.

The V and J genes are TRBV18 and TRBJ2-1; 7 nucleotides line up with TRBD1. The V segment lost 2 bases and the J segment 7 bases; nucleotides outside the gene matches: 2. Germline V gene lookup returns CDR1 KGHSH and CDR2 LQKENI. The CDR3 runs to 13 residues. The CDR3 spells CASSPGRGNEQFF. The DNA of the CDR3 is TGTGCCAGCTCACCAGGCAGGGGGAATGAGCAGTTCTTC.

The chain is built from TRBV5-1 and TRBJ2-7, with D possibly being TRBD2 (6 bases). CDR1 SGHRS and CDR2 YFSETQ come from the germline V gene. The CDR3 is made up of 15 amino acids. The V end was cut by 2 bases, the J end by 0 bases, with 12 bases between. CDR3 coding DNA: TGCGCCAGCAGCTTCGGGGGTAGTAGCTCCTACGAGCAGTACTTC. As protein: CASSFGGSSSYEQYF.

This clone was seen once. CDR3 amino acids: CASSYQGVNEQFF. For the CDR3, the DNA is TGTGCCAGCAGTTATCAGGGGGTCAATGAGCAGTTCTTC. This chain joins TRBV12-3 or TRBV12-4 and TRBJ2-1, with 7 bases matching TRBD1. V lost 4 bases and J lost 6; bases outside the gene matches: 3. The CDR3 covers 13 residues.

The CDR3, as DNA: TGTGCCAGCAGTTACCAGTACAATGAGCAGTTCTTC. This translates into CASSYQYNEQFF. J is TRBJ2-1 and V is TRBV6-6; D is undetermined. Germline V gene sequence: CDR1 MNHNY, CDR2 SVGAGI (reference sequence). Deletions cut 2 bases from V and 4 bases from J, with 3 bases between. This CDR3 is built from 12 residues.

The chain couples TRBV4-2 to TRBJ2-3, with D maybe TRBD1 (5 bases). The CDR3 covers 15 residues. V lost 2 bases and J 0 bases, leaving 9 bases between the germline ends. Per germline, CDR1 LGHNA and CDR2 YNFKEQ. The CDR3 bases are TGTGCCAGCAGCCAATTGCAGGGCAGCACAGATACGCAGTATTTT. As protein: CASSQLQGSTDTQYF.

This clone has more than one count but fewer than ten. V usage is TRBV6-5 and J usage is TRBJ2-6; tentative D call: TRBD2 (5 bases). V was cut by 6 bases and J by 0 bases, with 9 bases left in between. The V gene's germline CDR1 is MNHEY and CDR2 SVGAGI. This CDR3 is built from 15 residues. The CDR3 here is CASRLEISGANVLTF. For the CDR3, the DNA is TGTGCCAGCAGACTAGAGATCTCTGGGGCCAACGTCCTGACTTTC.

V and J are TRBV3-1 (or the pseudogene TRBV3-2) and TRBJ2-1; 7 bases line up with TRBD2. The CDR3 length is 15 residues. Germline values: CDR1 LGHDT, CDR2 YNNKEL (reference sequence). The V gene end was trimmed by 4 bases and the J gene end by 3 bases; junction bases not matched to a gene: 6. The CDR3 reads CASSPRTRIYNEQFF. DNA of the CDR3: TGTGCCAGCAGCCCCCGGACTAGAATCTACAATGAGCAGTTCTTC.

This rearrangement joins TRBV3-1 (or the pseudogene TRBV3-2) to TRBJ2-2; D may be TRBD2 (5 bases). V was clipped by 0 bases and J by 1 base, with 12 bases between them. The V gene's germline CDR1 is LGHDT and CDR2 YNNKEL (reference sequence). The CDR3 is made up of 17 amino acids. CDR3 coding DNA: TGTGCCAGCAGCCAAGATGAGGGATGGGGGAACACCGGGGAGCTGTTTTTT. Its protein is CASSQDEGWGNTGELFF.

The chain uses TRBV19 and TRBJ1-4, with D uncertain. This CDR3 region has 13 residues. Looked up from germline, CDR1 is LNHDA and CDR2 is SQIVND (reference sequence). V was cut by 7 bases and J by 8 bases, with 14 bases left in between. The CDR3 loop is CASTSSGREKLFF. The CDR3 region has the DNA TGTGCCAGTACTTCATCCGGGAGGGAAAAACTGTTTTTT.

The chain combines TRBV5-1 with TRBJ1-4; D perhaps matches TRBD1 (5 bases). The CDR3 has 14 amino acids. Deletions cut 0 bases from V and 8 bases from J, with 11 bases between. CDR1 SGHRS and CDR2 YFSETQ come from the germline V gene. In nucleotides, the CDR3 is TGCGCCAGCAGCTTGGTTCAGGGAGGAGAAAAACTGTTTTTT. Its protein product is CASSLVQGGEKLFF. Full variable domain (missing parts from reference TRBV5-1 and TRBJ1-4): KAGVTQTPRYLIKTRGQQVTLSCSPISGHRSVSWYQQTPGQGLQFLFEYFSETQRNKGNFPGRFSGRQFSNSRSEMNVSTLELGDSALYLCASSLVQGGEKLFFGSGTQLSVL.

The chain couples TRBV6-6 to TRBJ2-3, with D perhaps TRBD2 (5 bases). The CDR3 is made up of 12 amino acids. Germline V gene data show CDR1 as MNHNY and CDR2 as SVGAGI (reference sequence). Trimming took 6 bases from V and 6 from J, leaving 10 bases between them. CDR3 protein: CASRSPSDTQYF. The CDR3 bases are TGTGCCAGCAGATCCCCTAGCGATACGCAGTATTTT.

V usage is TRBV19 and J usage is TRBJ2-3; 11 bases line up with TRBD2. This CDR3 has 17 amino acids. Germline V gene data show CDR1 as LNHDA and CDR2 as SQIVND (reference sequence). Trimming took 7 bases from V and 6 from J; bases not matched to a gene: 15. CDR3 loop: CASTAGLAGSGGDTQYF. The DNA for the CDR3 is TGTGCCAGTACCGCCGGACTAGCGGGCAGCGGAGGGGATACGCAGTATTTT.

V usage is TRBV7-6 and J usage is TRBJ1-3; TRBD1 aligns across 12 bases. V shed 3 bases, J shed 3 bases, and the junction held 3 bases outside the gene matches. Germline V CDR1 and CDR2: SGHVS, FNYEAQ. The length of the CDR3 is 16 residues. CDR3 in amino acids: CASSLGQGASGNTIYF. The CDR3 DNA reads TGTGCCAGCAGCTTGGGACAGGGGGCGAGTGGAAACACCATATATTTT.

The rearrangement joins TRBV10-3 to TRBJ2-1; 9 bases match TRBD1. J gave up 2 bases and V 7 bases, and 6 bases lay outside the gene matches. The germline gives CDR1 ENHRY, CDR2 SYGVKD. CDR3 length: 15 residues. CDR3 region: CAITYGQGTYNEQFF. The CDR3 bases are TGTGCCATCACATATGGACAGGGGACCTACAATGAGCAGTTCTTC.

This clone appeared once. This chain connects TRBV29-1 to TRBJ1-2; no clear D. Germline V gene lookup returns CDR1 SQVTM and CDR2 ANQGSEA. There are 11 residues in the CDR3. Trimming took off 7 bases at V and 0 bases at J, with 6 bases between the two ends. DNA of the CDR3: TGCAGCGGGGCAGCTAACTATGGCTACACCTTC. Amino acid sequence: CSGAANYGYTF.

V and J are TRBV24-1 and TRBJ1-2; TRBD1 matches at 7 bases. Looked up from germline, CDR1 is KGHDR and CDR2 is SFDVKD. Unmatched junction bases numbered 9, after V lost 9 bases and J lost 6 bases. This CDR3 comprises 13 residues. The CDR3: CATSPGGSHGYTF. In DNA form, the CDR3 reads TGTGCCACCTCGCCAGGGGGGTCCCATGGCTACACCTTC.

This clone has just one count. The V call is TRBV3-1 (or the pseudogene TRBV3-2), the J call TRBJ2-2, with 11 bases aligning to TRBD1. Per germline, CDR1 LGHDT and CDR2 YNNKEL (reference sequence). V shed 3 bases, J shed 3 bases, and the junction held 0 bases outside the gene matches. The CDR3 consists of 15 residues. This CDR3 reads CASSQGQGDTGELFF. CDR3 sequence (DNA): TGTGCCAGCAGCCAGGGACAGGGGGACACCGGGGAGCTGTTTTTT.

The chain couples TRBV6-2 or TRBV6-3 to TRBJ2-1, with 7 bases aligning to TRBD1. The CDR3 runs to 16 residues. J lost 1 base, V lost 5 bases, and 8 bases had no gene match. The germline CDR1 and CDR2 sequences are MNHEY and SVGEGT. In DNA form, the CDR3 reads TGTGCCAGCAGTACCACAGGGGTGGGGTCCTACAATGAGCAGTTCTTC. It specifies CASSTTGVGSYNEQFF.

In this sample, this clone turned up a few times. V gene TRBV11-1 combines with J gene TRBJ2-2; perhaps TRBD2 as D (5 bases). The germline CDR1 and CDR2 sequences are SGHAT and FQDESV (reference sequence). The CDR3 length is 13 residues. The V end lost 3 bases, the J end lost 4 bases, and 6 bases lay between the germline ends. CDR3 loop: CASSLGSTGELFF. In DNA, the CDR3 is TGTGCCAGCAGCTTGGGGAGCACCGGGGAGCTGTTTTTT.

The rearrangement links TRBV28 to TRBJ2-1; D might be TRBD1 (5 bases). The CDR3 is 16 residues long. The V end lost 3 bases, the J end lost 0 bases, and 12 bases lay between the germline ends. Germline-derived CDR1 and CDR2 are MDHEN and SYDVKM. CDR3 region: CASSFLDSPSYNEQFF. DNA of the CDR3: TGTGCCAGCAGTTTCCTAGACAGCCCCTCCTACAATGAGCAGTTCTTC.

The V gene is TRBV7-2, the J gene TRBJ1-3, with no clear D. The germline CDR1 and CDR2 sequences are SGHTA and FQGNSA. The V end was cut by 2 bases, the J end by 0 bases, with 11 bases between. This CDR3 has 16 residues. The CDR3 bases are TGTGCCAGCAGCTTAAGTAGGCGGGGCTCTGGAAACACCATATATTTT. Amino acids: CASSLSRRGSGNTIYF.

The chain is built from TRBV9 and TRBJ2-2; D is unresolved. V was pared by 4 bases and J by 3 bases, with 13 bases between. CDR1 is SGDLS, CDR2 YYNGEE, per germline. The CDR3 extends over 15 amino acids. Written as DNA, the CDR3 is TGTGCCAGCAGCCGAGGCGAGCTGGACACCGGGGAGCTGTTTTTT. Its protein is CASSRGELDTGELFF.

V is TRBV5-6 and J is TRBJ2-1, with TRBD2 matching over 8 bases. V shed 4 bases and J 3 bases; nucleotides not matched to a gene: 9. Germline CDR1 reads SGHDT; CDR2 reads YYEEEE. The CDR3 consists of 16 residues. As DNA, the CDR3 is TGTGCCAGCAGCCTAGCCCCGGCGGGGGGCTACAATGAGCAGTTCTTC. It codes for CASSLAPAGGYNEQFF.

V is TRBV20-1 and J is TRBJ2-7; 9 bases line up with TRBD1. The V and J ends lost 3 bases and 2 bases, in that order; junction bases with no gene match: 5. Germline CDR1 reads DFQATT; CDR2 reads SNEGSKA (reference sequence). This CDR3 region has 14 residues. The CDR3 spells CSASSGTGPYEQYF. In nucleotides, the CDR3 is TGCAGTGCTAGTTCTGGGACAGGGCCCTACGAGCAGTACTTC.

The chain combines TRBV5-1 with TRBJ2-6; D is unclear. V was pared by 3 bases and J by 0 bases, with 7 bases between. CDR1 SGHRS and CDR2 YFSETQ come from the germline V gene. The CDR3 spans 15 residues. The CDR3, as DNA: TGCGCCAGCAGCTCCGAGCTCTCTGGGGCCAACGTCCTGACTTTC. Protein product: CASSSELSGANVLTF.

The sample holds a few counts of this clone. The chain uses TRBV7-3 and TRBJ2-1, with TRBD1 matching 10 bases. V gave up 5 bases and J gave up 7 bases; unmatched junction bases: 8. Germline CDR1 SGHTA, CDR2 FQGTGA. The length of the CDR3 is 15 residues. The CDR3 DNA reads TGTGCCAGCAGCAGACAGGGGGCAGTGGGTAATGAGCAGTTCTTC. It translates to CASSRQGAVGNEQFF.

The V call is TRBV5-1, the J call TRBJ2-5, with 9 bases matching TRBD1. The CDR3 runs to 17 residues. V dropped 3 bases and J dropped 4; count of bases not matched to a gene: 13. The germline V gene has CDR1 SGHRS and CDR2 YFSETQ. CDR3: CASSSDDRGVSRETQYF. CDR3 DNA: TGCGCCAGCAGCTCCGATGACAGGGGGGTGTCGCGAGAGACCCAGTACTTC.

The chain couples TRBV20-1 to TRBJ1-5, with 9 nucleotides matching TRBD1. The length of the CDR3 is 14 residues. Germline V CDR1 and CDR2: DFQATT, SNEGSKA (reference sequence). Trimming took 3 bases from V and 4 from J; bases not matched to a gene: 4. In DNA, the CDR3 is TGCAGTGCTAGTCCCGGGACAGGGAATCAGCCCCAGCATTTT. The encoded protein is CSASPGTGNQPQHF.